This entry lists 9 T cell receptor beta chains sequenced from one sample in a study of radiation and T cells in renal cell carcinoma. Treatment indicated: treatment-naive control, cytoreductive nephrectomy. The assay was immunoSEQ multiplex PCR, and TCRdb's table has in-frame clones only and misses some. Here the sample spans around 23,000 clones, roughly half being singletons. Source: tumor tissue, taken from a patient whose treatment was nephrectomy without radiotherapy. These receptors originate from a human donor with renal cell carcinoma.

This clone came up many times. The chain combines TRBV6-6 with TRBJ1-2, with D possibly matching TRBD1 (6 bases). CDR1 and CDR2 (germline): MNHNY, SVGAGI (reference sequence). Trimming cost V 6 bases and J 5 bases, with 10 bases left between them. The CDR3 is made up of 12 amino acids. Written as DNA, the CDR3 is TGTGCCAGCAGAGACAGGAATTATGGCTACACCTTC. It encodes CASRDRNYGYTF.

J is TRBJ2-5 and V is TRBV5-1; 9 bases are a match to TRBD1. CDR3 length: 14 amino acids. CDR1 is SGHRS, CDR2 YFSETQ, per germline. Losses at the gene ends were 2 bases for V and 5 bases for J; bases not matched to a gene: 4. The CDR3 here is CASSLVGTGETQYF. For the CDR3, the DNA is TGCGCCAGCAGCTTAGTAGGGACAGGGGAGACCCAGTACTTC.

The chain has TRBV23-1 and TRBJ2-5; D might be TRBD1 (5 bases). TRBV23-1 is sorted into the ORF group, with uncertain function. The CDR3 totals 17 residues. Trimming removed 2 bases at V and 3 bases at J, with 19 bases between. The CDR3 coding sequence is TGCGCCAGCAGTCAACCTTGGTGGGGCCGAGATAAAGAGACCCAGTACTTC. Amino acid sequence: CASSQPWWGRDKETQYF.

This chain connects TRBV4-2 to TRBJ2-3; D gene uncertain. CDR1 and CDR2 (germline): LGHNA, YNFKEQ. The CDR3 sequence is 13 residues long. V shed 4 bases and J shed 0 bases, with 5 bases lying between them. CDR3 amino acids: CASSPGSTDTQYF. DNA of the CDR3: TGTGCCAGCAGCCCCGGGAGCACAGATACGCAGTATTTT.

In DNA, the CDR3 is TGCGCCAGCAGGAGTGACAGGGCAGATACGCAGTATTTT. Protein product: CASRSDRADTQYF. This chain links TRBV5-1 with TRBJ2-3; 7 bases match TRBD1. The germline gives CDR1 SGHRS, CDR2 YFSETQ. The CDR3 sequence is 13 residues long. The V segment lost 5 bases and the J segment 4 bases; nucleotides outside the gene matches: 4.

V and J are TRBV2 and TRBJ1-2; no clear D. The CDR3 has 14 residues. V lost 6 bases to trimming and J lost 3 bases, with 14 bases between them. The germline V gene encodes CDR1 SNHLY and CDR2 FYNNEI. This chain's CDR3 is CASRNRYLYYGYTF. The CDR3 region has the DNA TGTGCCAGCAGGAATCGATACCTTTACTATGGCTACACCTTC.

This clone was recorded once. This chain joins TRBV9 and TRBJ2-7; perhaps TRBD1 as D (6 bases). The V end lost 5 bases, the J end lost 6 bases, and 18 bases lay between the germline ends. The germline gives CDR1 SGDLS, CDR2 YYNGEE. This CDR3 spans 14 amino acids. The CDR3: CASSRGQTGLEQYF. The CDR3 bases are TGTGCCAGCAGTCGGGGACAAACAGGGCTCGAGCAGTACTTC.

V usage is TRBV5-6 and J usage is TRBJ2-7; D is unresolved. From germline, CDR1 is SGHDT and CDR2 YYEEEE. This CDR3 is built from 14 residues. Trimming took off 4 bases at V and 2 bases at J, with 13 bases between the two ends. The CDR3 spells CASSIGRSTYEQYF. The CDR3 bases are TGTGCCAGCAGCATAGGAAGGAGTACCTACGAGCAGTACTTC.

The chain uses TRBV7-2 and TRBJ1-2, with 7 nucleotides matching TRBD1. This CDR3 region has 15 residues. CDR1 SGHTA and CDR2 FQGNSA come from the germline V gene. Trimming removed 2 bases from V and 3 bases from J; junction bases left unmatched: 6. The CDR3 loop reads CASSLTRGRDYGYTF. Here the CDR3 DNA reads TGTGCCAGCAGCTTAACGAGGGGGCGCGACTATGGCTACACCTTC.